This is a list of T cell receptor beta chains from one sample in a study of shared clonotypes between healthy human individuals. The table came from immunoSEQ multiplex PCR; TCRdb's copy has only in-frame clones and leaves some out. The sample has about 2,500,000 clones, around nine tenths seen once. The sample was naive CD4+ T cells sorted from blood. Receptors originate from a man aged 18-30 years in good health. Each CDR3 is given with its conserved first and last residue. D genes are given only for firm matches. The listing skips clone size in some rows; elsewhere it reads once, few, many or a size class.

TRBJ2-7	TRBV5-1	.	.	CASHPGGFSYEQYF	TGCGCCAGCCACCCCGGGGGCTTTAGCTACGAGCAGTACTTC
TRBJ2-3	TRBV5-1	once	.	CASSLVGQGVDTQYF	TGCGCCAGCAGCTTGGTTGGCCAGGGAGTGGATACGCAGTATTTT
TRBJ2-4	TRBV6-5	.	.	CASRDHVEDIQYF	TGTGCCAGCAGGGACCACGTTGAAGACATTCAGTACTTC
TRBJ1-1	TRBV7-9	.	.	CASSLQEQTEAFF	TGTGCCAGCAGCTTACAGGAACAGACTGAAGCTTTCTTT
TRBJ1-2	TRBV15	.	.	CATSSLTSGDGYTF	TGTGCCACCAGCAGCCTTACCTCAGGGGATGGCTACACCTTC
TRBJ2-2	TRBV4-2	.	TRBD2	CASSRSLLAENTGELFF	TGTGCCAGCAGCCGTTCATTACTAGCGGAGAACACCGGGGAGCTGTTTTTT
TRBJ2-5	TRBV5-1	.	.	CASSLGGLETQYF	TGCGCCAGCAGTCTAGGGGGGCTAGAGACCCAGTACTTC
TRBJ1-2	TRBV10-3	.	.	CAISEGQLNYGYTF	TGTGCCATCAGTGAAGGCCAGCTTAACTATGGCTACACCTTC
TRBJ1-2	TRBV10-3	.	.	CAITGDYGYTF	TGTGCCATCACAGGGGACTATGGCTACACCTTC
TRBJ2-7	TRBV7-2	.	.	CASSLALGGVDEQYF	TGTGCCAGCAGCTTAGCCTTAGGGGGGGTCGACGAGCAGTACTTC
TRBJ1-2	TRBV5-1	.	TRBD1	CASSLEGTGVTGYTF	TGCGCCAGCAGCTTGGAAGGGACAGGAGTGACGGGCTACACCTTC
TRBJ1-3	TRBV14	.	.	CASSQGGLLFGNTIYF	TGTGCCAGCAGCCAAGGGGGGCTATTGTTTGGAAACACCATATATTTT
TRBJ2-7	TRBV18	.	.	CASSPRVEGYEQYF	TGTGCCAGCTCACCAAGGGTGGAGGGCTACGAGCAGTACTTC
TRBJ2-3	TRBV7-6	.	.	CASSLVGLRTDTQYF	TGTGCCAGCAGCTTAGTGGGGCTTCGCACAGATACGCAGTATTTT
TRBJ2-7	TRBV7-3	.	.	CASGGQGYDEQYF	TGTGCCTCAGGTGGGCAGGGGTATGACGAGCAGTACTTC
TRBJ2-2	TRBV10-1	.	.	CASSGPNTGITGELFF	TGCGCCAGCAGTGGCCCGAATACAGGGATAACCGGGGAGCTGTTTTTT